This TCR beta chain came from a study of memory CD4+ T cells and cytomegalovirus serostatus. Study background: Healthy Belgian adult donors included about nine CMV-positive and some 25 CMV-negative people. The study's findings and limits: A US-trained random forest predicted CMV serostatus with median AUC roughly 0.91.

This CDR3 spans 18 amino acids. Germline CDR1 is MNHEY and CDR2 is SMNVEV (reference sequence). V shed 2 bases and J shed 3 bases, with 17 bases lying between them. Single viable CD3+CD4+CD8-CD45RO+ cells were sorted as the memory CD4+ T cells. Points on this clone: Its antigen is not identified.

Under the authors' procedure: Out-of-frame sequences were removed, leaving around 2.2 million distinct TCRbeta sequences. Assay used: immunoSEQ multiplex PCR; TCRdb lists only in-frame clones, some missing. V and J calls and clone size are as listed in that table; D and trimming were resolved from the DNA. This sample has 75,000 to 90,000 clones; roughly 80% occur once, and the top ten carry about 0.72%. Sequencing was carried out using memory CD4+ T cells from blood. J is TRBJ1-6 and V is TRBV27; D is unresolved. The TCR comes from an adult in good health and CMV-seronegative. DNA for the CDR3: TGTGCCAGCAGTTTAACACGGATCCCAACTTTCTATAATTCACCCCTCCACTTT. As protein: CASSLTRIPTFYNSPLHF.